This entry describes one TCR beta chain. The antigen is undetermined. The sample comes from a study of Ad26.COV2.S vaccination and SARS-CoV-2 variants. Between the trimmed V and J ends, which lost 2 bases and 6 bases, there was a span of 15 bases. The CDR3 length is 14 residues. The germline CDR1 and CDR2 sequences are SGHRS and YFSETQ. General study points: Post-vaccination spike-specific CD8+ and CD4+ T cell responses reportedly had substantial breadth. Breadth measured for non-spike TCRs was similar across vaccine and placebo recipients.

Using immunoSEQ multiplex PCR, the repertoire was profiled, and TCRdb retains in-frame clones only, with some absent. The sample has approximately 350,000 clones; 80% to 90% are singletons. The treatment was: over 15 received Ad26.COV2.S at low or high dose, single or two shots; 5 received placebo; per-sample allocation not given. Day 63 after the first injection of vaccine or placebo was the sampling time. Source: peripheral blood, taken in a trial of Ad26.COV2.S vaccine versus placebo. The genes are TRBV5-1 and TRBJ2-7, with a tentative D call TRBD2 (5 bases). This clonotype was obtained from a person between 18 and 65 years old who received the Ad26.COV2.S COVID-19 vaccine or a placebo. CDR3 nucleotides: TGCGCCAGCAGCTTAGGACTCCCCCCCGGCGAGCAGTACTTC. Its protein is CASSLGLPPGEQYF.